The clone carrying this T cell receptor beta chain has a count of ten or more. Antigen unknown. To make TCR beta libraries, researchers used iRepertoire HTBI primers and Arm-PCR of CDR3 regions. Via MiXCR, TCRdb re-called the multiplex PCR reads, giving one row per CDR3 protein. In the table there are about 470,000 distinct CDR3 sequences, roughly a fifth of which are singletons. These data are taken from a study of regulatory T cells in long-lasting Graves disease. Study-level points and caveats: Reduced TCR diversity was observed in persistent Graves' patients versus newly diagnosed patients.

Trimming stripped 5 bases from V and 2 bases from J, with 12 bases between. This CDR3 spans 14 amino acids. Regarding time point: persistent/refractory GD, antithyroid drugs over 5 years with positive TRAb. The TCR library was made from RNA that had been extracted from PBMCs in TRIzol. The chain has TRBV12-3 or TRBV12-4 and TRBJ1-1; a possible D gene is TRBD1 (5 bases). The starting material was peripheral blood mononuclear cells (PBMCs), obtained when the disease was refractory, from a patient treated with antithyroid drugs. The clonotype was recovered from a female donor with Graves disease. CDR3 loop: CASSRQGSNTEAFF. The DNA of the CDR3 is TGTGCCAGCAGTCGCCAGGGAAGCAACACTGAAGCTTTCTTT.